This T cell receptor (beta chain) was recorded in a study of T cell responses to AZD1222 COVID-19 vaccine (dated by TCRdb to the early 2020s). Regarding the study in general: AZD1222 recipients with second doses at about 4 weeks or about 12 weeks were pooled, because spike-specific TCR depth and breadth did not differ between schedules. Trial participants were enrolled into age subgroups of 18-55, 56-69 and 70-plus years, which contained roughly 140, 27 and 60 TCR-sequenced participants, respectively. TCR sequencing covered 233 trial participants: some 210 given two doses of AZD1222 and about 26 given two doses of MenACWY control vaccine.

Including cysteine and phenylalanine, the CDR3 has 19 amino acids. The kept DNA is CDR3 alone, 57 bases in frame from the first base. CDR1 and CDR2, per the germline V gene, are MNHNS and SASEGT. V has 2 bases trimmed and J has 7 bases trimmed; junction bases matching no gene number 19. General study outcomes and caveats: Conclusions about previously exposed vaccinees are limited because only six or seven AZD1222 recipients were SARS-CoV-2 seropositive at baseline. Participants were mostly white British, with more females than males. The authors suggested clonal diversity may have been underestimated. In the small 56-69-year group, the increase in depth fell short of significance, most likely because of low power. Spike-specific TCR breadth and depth rose significantly after two AZD1222 doses compared with day 0 and with MenACWY recipients. CD4 TCRs associated with the vaccine covered the entire spike protein, and the dominant responses were in regions 160-218 and 743-854. Epitopes outside the regions mutated in the B.1.351 and B.1.1.7 variants were reportedly recognized by nearly half of the unique spike-specific TCRs. Because no day 14 peak-response samples were available, the repertoires could be characterized only after the peak T cell response.

As to this clone: The target of this receptor is not known. No much larger clone exists at a distance of one base, and base qualities are not known.

The CDR3 regions of human TCRbeta chains were analyzed by immunosequencing. Turning to the authors' computational methods: TCRs in the repertoires were compared against a reference library of SARS-CoV-2-specific TCRs that had been generated with the MIRA antigen-specificity platform. Breadth meant the fraction of unique TCRs that were SARS-CoV-2-associated, whereas depth meant the fraction of total T cells that were SARS-CoV-2-associated. Using the MIRA data, every spike-specific TCR was mapped to the spike region that the TCR reacted to and assigned to either a CD4 or a CD8 class. Log10-transformed breadth and depth values were compared by one-way ANOVA with Sidak's multiple comparisons tests. The table was pulled from immuneACCESS by TCRdb, which kept in-frame rearrangements only. Such tables lose some clones; where checked, under half of the loss comes from unresolved V genes, and the rest has no known cause. V and J calls and clone size are copied from that table; D and trimming were computed from the DNA. The sample yields some 97,000 clones; just under 90% were counted once. The ten biggest clones cover less than 20% of the sample.

The time point tag for this specimen amounts to: baseline before first vaccination. Samples from vaccinated people were obtained from the UK trials COV001 and COV002, which included a single-blind randomized controlled phase 2/3 trial of AZD1222 (ChAdOx1 nCoV-19) in healthy adults. For TCRbeta chain sequencing, PBMC samples were collected from trial participants at day 0 and at day 28 after the second dose. The sample in question was peripheral blood, obtained on day 0 of AZD1222 vaccination. This receptor was identified in an adult in good health. The chain is assembled from TRBV6-1 and TRBJ1-5, and 8 junctional nucleotides match TRBD1. The CDR3 reads as follows: CASSEKFARTGYSGQPQHF. The DNA sequence follows: TGTGCCAGCAGTGAAAAATTCGCCCGGACAGGGTATTCAGGACAGCCCCAGCATTTT.